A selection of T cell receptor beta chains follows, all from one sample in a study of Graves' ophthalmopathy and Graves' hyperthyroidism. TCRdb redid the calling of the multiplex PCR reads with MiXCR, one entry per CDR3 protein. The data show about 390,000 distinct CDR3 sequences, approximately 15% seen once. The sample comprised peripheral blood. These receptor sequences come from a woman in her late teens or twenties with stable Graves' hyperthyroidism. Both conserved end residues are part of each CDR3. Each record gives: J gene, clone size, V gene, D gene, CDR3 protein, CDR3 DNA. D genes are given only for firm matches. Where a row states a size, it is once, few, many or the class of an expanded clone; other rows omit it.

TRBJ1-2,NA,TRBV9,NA,CASSVGGWRGGYRGYTF,TGTGCCAGCAGCGTAGGAGGATGGAGGGGGGGATATCGTGGCTACACCTTC
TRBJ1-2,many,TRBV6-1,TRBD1,CASSPQGAQGYGYTF,TGTGCCAGCAGTCCTCAGGGGGCGCAGGGCTATGGCTACACCTTC
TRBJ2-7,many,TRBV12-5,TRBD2,CASGLVGAGGSYEQYF,TGTGCTAGTGGTTTGGTAGGAGCGGGGGGCTCCTACGAGCAGTACTTC
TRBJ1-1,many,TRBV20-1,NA,CSARVRAPQTQPAAFF,TGCAGTGCTAGAGTGAGGGCGCCTCAGACCCAACCCGCAGCTTTCTTT
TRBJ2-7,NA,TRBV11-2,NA,CASRPWLSYEQYF,TGTGCCAGCAGACCTTGGCTTTCCTACGAGCAGTACTTC
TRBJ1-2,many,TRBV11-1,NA,CASSCYPPTPNYGYTF,TGTGCCAGCAGCTGCTATCCACCGACCCCTAACTATGGCTACACCTTC
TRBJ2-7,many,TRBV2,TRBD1,CATRGTGANYEQYF,TGTGCCACCCGGGGGACAGGGGCTAATTACGAGCAGTACTTC
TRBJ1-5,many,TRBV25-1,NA,CASSRGNQPQHF,TGTGCCAGCAGCAGGGGAAATCAGCCCCAGCATTTT
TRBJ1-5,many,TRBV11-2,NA,CASSSGTTQPQHF,TGTGCCAGCAGCTCCGGGACTACTCAGCCCCAGCATTTT
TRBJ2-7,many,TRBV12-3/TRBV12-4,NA,CASSSVEQGLYEQYF,TGTGCCAGCAGTTCGGTCGAACAGGGTCTCTACGAGCAGTACTTC
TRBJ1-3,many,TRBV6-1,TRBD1,CASRQDRVGTIYF,TGTGCCAGCAGACAAGACAGGGTTGGCACCATATATTTT
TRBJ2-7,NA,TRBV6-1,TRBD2,CASSSLAGVGEQYF,TGTGCCAGCAGCTCACTAGCGGGAGTAGGCGAGCAGTACTTC
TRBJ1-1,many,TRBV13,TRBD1,CASSDGTGIITEAFF,TGTGCCAGCAGCGACGGGACAGGTATTATCACTGAAGCTTTCTTT
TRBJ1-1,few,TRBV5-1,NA,CASSLGYGASGNTEAFF,TGCGCCAGCAGCTTGGGGTACGGGGCCTCGGGGAACACTGAAGCTTTCTTT
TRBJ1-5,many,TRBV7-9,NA,CASSFDTVNQPQHF,TGTGCCAGCAGCTTCGACACCGTAAATCAGCCCCAGCATTTT
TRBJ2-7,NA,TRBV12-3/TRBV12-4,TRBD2,CASSLALERGEQYF,TGTGCCAGCAGTTTAGCGTTGGAGCGGGGCGAGCAGTACTTC
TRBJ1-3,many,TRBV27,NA,CASSLSKYSGNTIYF,TGTGCCAGCAGTTTATCGAAGTACTCTGGAAACACCATATATTTT
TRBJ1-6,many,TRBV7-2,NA,CASSHSGLSSPLHF,TGTGCCAGTAGCCACTCGGGGTTAAGTTCACCCCTCCACTTT
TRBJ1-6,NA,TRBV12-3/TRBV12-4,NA,CASRFDVNSPLHF,TGTGCCAGCAGGTTCGACGTTAATTCACCCCTCCACTTT
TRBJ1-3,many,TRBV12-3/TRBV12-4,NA,CASSLGALGNTIYF,TGTGCCAGCAGTTTAGGTGCACTCGGAAACACCATATATTTT
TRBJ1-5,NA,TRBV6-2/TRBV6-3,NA,CASRGGFDNQPQHF,TGTGCCAGTAGGGGGGGGTTTGACAATCAGCCCCAGCATTTT
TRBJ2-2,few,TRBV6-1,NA,CASIPTGREDTGELFF,TGTGCCAGCATCCCAACAGGGAGGGAGGACACCGGGGAGCTGTTTTTT
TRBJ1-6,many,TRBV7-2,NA,CASSLSTGINNSPLHF,TGTGCCAGCAGCTTAAGCACAGGGATCAATAATTCACCCCTCCACTTT
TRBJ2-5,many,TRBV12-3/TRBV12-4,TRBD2,CASSRRRAGEQETQYF,TGTGCCAGCAGTAGGCGTCGAGCGGGGGAGCAAGAGACCCAGTACTTC
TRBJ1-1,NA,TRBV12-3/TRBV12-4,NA,CASSQDTRGTEAFF,TGTGCCAGCAGTCAGGACACGCGCGGCACTGAAGCTTTCTTT
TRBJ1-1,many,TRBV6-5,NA,CASSYRGFGNTEAFF,TGTGCCAGCAGTTACAGGGGTTTCGGTAACACTGAAGCTTTCTTT
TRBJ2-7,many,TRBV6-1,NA,CASSDMGLRIAYEQYF,TGTGCCAGCAGTGACATGGGTCTCCGGATAGCCTACGAGCAGTACTTC
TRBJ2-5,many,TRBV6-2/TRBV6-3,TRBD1,CASSSYWTGGQETQYF,TGTGCCAGCAGTTCGTACTGGACAGGGGGGCAAGAGACCCAGTACTTC
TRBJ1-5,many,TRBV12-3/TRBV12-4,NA,CASSYRGNQPQHF,TGTGCCAGCAGTTACAGGGGCAATCAGCCCCAGCATTTT
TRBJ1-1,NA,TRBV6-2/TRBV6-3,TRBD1,CASSLGQVAAGSMNTEAFF,TGTGCCAGCAGTCTGGGACAGGTGGCCGCAGGGTCTATGAACACTGAAGCTTTCTTT
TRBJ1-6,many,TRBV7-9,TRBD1,CASSLTTGGVNSPLHF,TGTGCCAGCAGCTTAACGACAGGGGGGGTAAATTCACCCCTCCACTTT
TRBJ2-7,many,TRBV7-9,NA,CASSLVEDSGEQYF,TGTGCCAGCAGCTTAGTAGAGGACAGCGGCGAGCAGTACTTC
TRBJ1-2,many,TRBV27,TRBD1,CASSPGTGGLGSGGYTF,TGTGCCAGCAGTCCCGGGACAGGGGGCTTAGGTAGCGGTGGCTACACCTTC
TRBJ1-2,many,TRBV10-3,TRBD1,CAISEAGGGYTF,TGTGCCATCAGTGAGGCAGGGGGTGGCTACACCTTC
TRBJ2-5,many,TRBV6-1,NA,CASRTTGYETQYF,TGTGCCAGCAGAACTACAGGGTACGAGACCCAGTACTTC
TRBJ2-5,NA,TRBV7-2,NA,CASSLVSRGETQYF,TGTGCCAGCAGCTTGGTTTCGAGGGGCGAGACCCAGTACTTC
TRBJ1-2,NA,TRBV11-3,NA,CASSLDTRDYGYTF,TGTGCCAGCAGCTTAGATACCAGGGACTATGGCTACACCTTC
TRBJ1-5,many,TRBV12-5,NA,CASGLETVGNQPQHF,TGTGCTAGTGGTTTGGAAACGGTTGGCAATCAGCCCCAGCATTTT
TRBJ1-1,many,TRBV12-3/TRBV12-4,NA,CASSVTAEAFF,TGTGCCAGCAGTGTTACAGCTGAAGCTTTCTTT
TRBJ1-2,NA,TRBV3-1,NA,CATQDRGGYTF,TGTGCCACTCAAGACAGAGGAGGCTACACCTTC
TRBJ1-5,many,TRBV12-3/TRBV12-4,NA,CASRQTGSNQPQHF,TGTGCCAGCAGGCAGACGGGGAGCAATCAGCCCCAGCATTTT
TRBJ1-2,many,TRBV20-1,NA,CSARDSVTYGYTF,TGCAGTGCTAGAGATAGTGTCACCTATGGCTACACCTTC
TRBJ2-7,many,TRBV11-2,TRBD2,CASSSIAGGPYEQYF,TGTGCCAGCAGCTCTATAGCGGGGGGGCCCTACGAGCAGTACTTC
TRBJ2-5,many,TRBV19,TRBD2,CASSMGTSQVETQYF,TGTGCCAGTAGTATGGGGACTAGCCAGGTGGAGACCCAGTACTTC
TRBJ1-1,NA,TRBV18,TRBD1,CASSLTSGTGGGDTEAFF,TGTGCCAGCTCACTAACCTCCGGGACAGGGGGCGGGGACACTGAAGCTTTCTTT
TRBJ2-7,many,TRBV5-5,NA,CASSVTGRAYEQYF,TGTGCCAGCAGCGTGACAGGGAGGGCCTACGAGCAGTACTTC
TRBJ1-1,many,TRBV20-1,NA,CSARGIGRHTEAFF,TGCAGTGCTAGAGGGATAGGGAGGCACACTGAAGCTTTCTTT
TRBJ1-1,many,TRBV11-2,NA,CASSLEGMVNTEAFF,TGTGCCAGCAGCTTAGAAGGGATGGTGAACACTGAAGCTTTCTTT
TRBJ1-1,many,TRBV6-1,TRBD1,CASSKQGQGAGTEAFF,TGTGCCAGCAGTAAGCAAGGACAGGGGGCAGGCACTGAAGCTTTCTTT
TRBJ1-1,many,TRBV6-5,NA,CASSYSDKGTEAFF,TGTGCCAGCAGTTACTCAGATAAGGGCACTGAAGCTTTCTTT
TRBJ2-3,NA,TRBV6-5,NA,CASSSPSELTDTQYF,TGTGCCAGCAGTTCTCCCTCGGAGCTCACAGATACGCAGTATTTT
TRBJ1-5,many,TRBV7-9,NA,CASSPLGHNQPQHF,TGTGCCAGCAGCCCCCTGGGACATAATCAGCCCCAGCATTTT
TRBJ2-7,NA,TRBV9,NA,CASSPGPSELYEQYF,TGTGCCAGCAGCCCGGGACCCTCGGAGCTCTACGAGCAGTACTTC